The clone carrying this T cell receptor (beta chain) was recorded many times. The data were taken from a study of metastatic and nonmetastatic thyroid tumors. TCRdb reprocessed the PCR reads via MiXCR. The table has about 43,000 clones, 10% to 12% seen once; the top ten hold approximately 20%. The CDR3 runs to 16 residues. V lost 6 bases and J lost 2; bases outside the gene matches: 5. CDR1 MNHEY and CDR2 SVGEGT come from the germline V gene. Before thyroid surgery, none of the patients had received any treatment. This sequence joins TRBV6-2 or TRBV6-3 and TRBJ2-6, with 9 bases matching TRBD1. The sequence was collected from a female donor with papillary thyroid cancer or a benign thyroid nodule (not recorded which). Some clones in this sample may be carry-over from other donors' samples. Sequenced material: blood. In DNA, the CDR3 is TGTGCCAGCAGCCCACAGGGGGCGACTGGGGCCAACGTCCTGACTTTC. Protein: CASSPQGATGANVLTF.